A selection of T cell receptor beta chains follows, all from one sample in a study of T cells in Graves' hyperthyroidism and ophthalmopathy. Each CDR3 protein gets one entry after TCRdb re-called the multiplex PCR reads with MiXCR. This table has around 290,000 distinct CDR3 sequences, 15% to 20% appearing once. Specimen: blood. The receptor set was obtained from a woman in her sixties or seventies with Graves' ophthalmopathy. Both conserved end residues are part of each CDR3. The D gene is left open where the match is weak. Clone size, where shown, is once, few, many, or a class for clones that have expanded.

>many|TRBV5-8|.|TRBJ1-1
CASSFRPAAPRETEAFF
TGTGCCAGCAGCTTTCGTCCGGCCGCACCGAGGGAGACTGAAGCTTTCTTT
>.|TRBV28|TRBD2|TRBJ2-5
CASRLGLAGAETQYF
TGTGCCAGCCGTTTGGGACTAGCGGGAGCAGAGACCCAGTACTTC
>.|TRBV19|.|TRBJ1-5
CATQRGGSNQPQHF
TGTGCCACCCAAAGGGGGGGAAGCAATCAGCCCCAGCATTTT
>many|TRBV15|.|TRBJ2-7
CATSRDRVTYEQYF
TGTGCCACCAGCAGAGATAGGGTGACCTACGAGCAGTACTTC
>many|TRBV4-1|.|TRBJ1-5
CASSQEPGMGNQPQHF
TGCGCCAGCAGCCAAGAGCCCGGGATGGGCAATCAGCCCCAGCATTTT
>many|TRBV7-2|TRBD1|TRBJ2-4
CASSLQTLGQGLLAKNIQYF
TGTGCCAGCAGCCTACAAACATTGGGACAGGGGCTCTTAGCCAAAAACATTCAGTACTTC
>many|TRBV5-1|.|TRBJ1-6
CASSQGNADSPLHF
TGCGCCAGCAGCCAGGGTAACGCCGATTCACCCCTCCACTTT
>many|TRBV7-9|TRBD1|TRBJ1-1
CASSPGTGVKGAFF
TGTGCCAGCAGCCCCGGGACAGGGGTGAAAGGAGCTTTCTTT
>few|TRBV4-2|.|TRBJ2-7
CASSPGDILSYEQYF
TGTGCCAGCAGCCCGGGGGACATTCTTTCCTACGAGCAGTACTTC
>many|TRBV7-8|TRBD2|TRBJ2-3
CASSLARSSGGFGTDTQYF
TGTGCCAGCAGCTTAGCGCGCTCTAGCGGGGGGTTTGGCACAGATACGCAGTATTTT
>.|TRBV6-6|.|TRBJ2-7
CAGSYSDRAYEQYF
TGTGCCGGCAGTTACTCAGATAGAGCATACGAGCAGTACTTC
>many|TRBV20-1|TRBD2|TRBJ2-1
CSASSGGRAYNEQFF
TGCAGTGCTAGTTCTGGCGGGAGGGCCTACAATGAGCAGTTCTTC
>many|TRBV3-1|.|TRBJ2-7
CASRNSGTTYEQYF
TGTGCCAGCAGAAACTCCGGGACAACCTACGAGCAGTACTTC